This is a list of T cell receptor beta chains from one sample in a study of long-term antiretroviral therapy in people with HIV. TCRdb's copy holds only in-frame clones and misses some; the assay was immunoSEQ multiplex PCR. Here the sample spans 25,000 to 35,000 clones, about 86% being singletons. The sample here was unsorted PBMCs, taken 0.8 years after starting antiretroviral therapy. The source of these receptors is a woman in her 30s with HIV. Both conserved end residues are part of each CDR3. A D gene is named only where the DNA matches it firmly. Clone sizes are given selectively: once, few, many, or a class where the clone is expanded.

j_call d_call clone_size v_call cdr3_nt cdr3_aa
TRBJ1-5 TRBD1 few TRBV2 TGTGCCAGCAGTGAGCTACCCGGGACAGGGGGCAATCAGCCCCAGCATTTT CASSELPGTGGNQPQHF
TRBJ1-1 TRBD1 . TRBV19 TGTGCCAGTAGTTCCGGACAGGGGCTGAACACTGAAGCTTTCTTT CASSSGQGLNTEAFF
TRBJ2-5 . once TRBV4-1 TGCGCCAGCAGCCAAGACTTAGAGACCCAGTACTTC CASSQDLETQYF
TRBJ2-5 TRBD2 once TRBV27 TGTGCCAGCAGTTTACTCTCGGGGGGGGGAGAGACCCAGTACTTC CASSLLSGGGETQYF
TRBJ2-2 . few TRBV7-7 TGTGCCAGCAGCTTAAACCTCAACACCGGGGAGCTGTTTTTT CASSLNLNTGELFF
TRBJ1-5 TRBD1 . TRBV5-1 TGCGCCAGCAGCTTGGAGGGGGCGGATCAGCCCCAGCATTTT CASSLEGADQPQHF
TRBJ2-5 TRBD2 . TRBV5-1 TGCGCCAGCAGCTTCTACCCCCGGGGGGTACAAGAGACCCAGTACTTC CASSFYPRGVQETQYF
TRBJ1-3 . . TRBV30 TGTGCCTGGAGTTCTGGAAACACCATATATTTT CAWSSGNTIYF
TRBJ1-4 . . TRBV11-2 TGTGCCAGCAGCTTAGGGGTAAACAGGGCTAATGAAAAACTGTTTTTT CASSLGVNRANEKLFF
TRBJ1-2 TRBD1 . TRBV7-2 TGTGCCAGCAGCTTTAGGGACAGGGGGAAGAATGGCTACACCTTC CASSFRDRGKNGYTF
TRBJ2-2 . . TRBV6-1 TGTGCCAGCACAAGGGGTGGATCGGGCGGGGAGCTGTTTTTT CASTRGGSGGELFF
TRBJ1-5 . . TRBV5-1 TGCGCCAGCAGCCCCGGAAGGGGGGGTGTACAGCCCCAGCATTTT CASSPGRGGVQPQHF
TRBJ1-2 . . TRBV5-1 TGCGCCAGCAGCTTGGAACAGAGGCCCAACTATGGCTACACCTTC CASSLEQRPNYGYTF
TRBJ1-6 . . TRBV19 TGTGCCAGTAGTATGGCGATTGGGGGATATAATTCACCCCTCCACTTT CASSMAIGGYNSPLHF
TRBJ2-1 TRBD2 . TRBV4-1 TGCGCCAGCAGCCAACCCCCCGAGCGGGGACCTTACAATGAGCAGTTCTTC CASSQPPERGPYNEQFF
TRBJ1-1 TRBD1 . TRBV27 TGTGCCAGCAGTCTCCCGGGACAGAGGAACACTGAAGCTTTCTTT CASSLPGQRNTEAFF
TRBJ1-2 . . TRBV6-5 TGTGCCAGCAGTTACGGTAGGGGCTATGGCTACACCTTC CASSYGRGYGYTF